Here is one T cell receptor (beta chain) with its context. Its specificity is unknown. CDR3 length: 16 amino acids. Germline CDR1 SGHDT, CDR2 YYEEEE. Germline trimming cut 1 base from V and 2 bases from J; bases unmatched to any gene: 5. These data belong to a study of shared clonotypes between healthy human individuals. The wider study: Per-donor plates numbered three CD4 naive, three CD4 memory, two CD8 naive and one CD8 memory.

Findings and limits, study-wide: Represented genetic and exposure-history diversity was restricted by having few donors. Generation probabilities of non-shared clonotypes were lower (relative to those shared by all four donors).

Terminally differentiated effector memory CD45RA+ cells were excluded by CCR7 positive selection of CD45RO-negative cells. Replicate PCRs run on sorted subsets employed approximately 0.2 ug DNA, approximately 30,000 T cell genomes. The data were produced by immunoSEQ multiplex PCR, yet TCRdb's version contains in-frame clones alone and is incomplete. Of under 1 million clones in the sample, about 91% were seen once. The rearrangement links TRBV5-6 to TRBJ2-3, with 9 bases that match TRBD2. This TCR was recovered from a man in his thirties or forties in good health. The sequenced material came from naive CD8+ T cells sorted from blood. This CDR3 reads CASSLIAGANTDTQYF. Here the CDR3 DNA reads TGTGCCAGCAGCTTGATAGCGGGAGCGAACACAGATACGCAGTATTTT. The full variable domain, with the rest looked up from reference TRBV5-6 and TRBJ2-3, is DAGVTQSPTHLIKTRGQQVTLRCSPKSGHDTVSWYQQALGQGPQFIFQYYEEEERQRGNFPDRFSGHQFPNYSSELNVNALLLGDSALYLCASSLIAGANTDTQYFGPGTRLTVL.